The 31 T cell receptor beta chains below were found in one sample sequenced in a study of blood T cell repertoires in COVID-19. Sequenced by immunoSEQ multiplex PCR; TCRdb stores in-frame clones only, minus some. The repertoire holds 75,000 to 85,000 clones, with about 85% as singletons. Sample: peripheral blood. Receptors were obtained from a man in his 60s with COVID-19, enrolled during active disease.

The CDR3 region has the DNA TGTGCCAGCAGCTTTGGGGCTAGCGGCGGGGGAGATACGCAGTATTTT. It translates to CASSFGASGGGDTQYF. V usage is TRBV7-6 and J usage is TRBJ2-3; 7 nucleotides match TRBD2. This CDR3 region has 16 residues. V lost 3 bases, J lost 5 bases, and 11 bases stayed unmatched. The V gene's germline CDR1 is SGHVS and CDR2 FNYEAQ.

V is TRBV3-1 (or the pseudogene TRBV3-2) and J is TRBJ2-5; 12 bases fit TRBD2. J gave up 4 bases and V 1 base, and 7 bases lay outside the gene matches. Germline CDR1 and CDR2: LGHDT and YNNKEL (reference sequence). This CDR3 is built from 17 residues. The CDR3, as DNA: TGTGCCAGCAGCCAAGTTCTAGCGGGGGGGCAGGGAGAGACCCAGTACTTC. Protein sequence: CASSQVLAGGQGETQYF.

This chain joins TRBV24-1 and TRBJ2-5; TRBD2 matches at 7 bases. This CDR3 contains 15 residues. V dropped 3 bases and J dropped 2; count of bases not matched to a gene: 5. The germline gives CDR1 KGHDR, CDR2 SFDVKD. CDR3 coding DNA: TGTGCCACCAGTGATAGCGGGAAGGAACAAGAGACCCAGTACTTC. Its protein product is CATSDSGKEQETQYF.

J is TRBJ1-6 and V is TRBV9; D might be TRBD1 (5 bases). Per germline, CDR1 SGDLS and CDR2 YYNGEE. The CDR3 totals 13 residues. Trimming removed 1 base at V and 11 bases at J, with 10 bases between. CDR3 bases: TGTGCCAGCAGCGTACTGGAGGGGCCACCCCTCCACTTT. Protein sequence: CASSVLEGPPLHF.

This clone has just one count. The chain combines TRBV28 with TRBJ1-5; 9 bases fit TRBD1. V lost 4 bases to trimming and J lost 4 bases; unmatched junction nucleotides: 11. This CDR3 spans 17 amino acids. From germline, CDR1 is MDHEN and CDR2 SYDVKM. In DNA form, the CDR3 reads TGTGCCAGCAGTTCCGGGACAGGGTTAGTAACAAATCAGCCCCAGCATTTT. Translating gives CASSSGTGLVTNQPQHF.

CDR3 loop: CASSDIRNLFYEQYF. DNA for the CDR3: TGTGCCAGTAGCGATATCAGAAATCTTTTCTACGAGCAGTACTTC. J is TRBJ2-7 and V is TRBV19; the D is unclear. V lost 6 bases, J lost 3 bases, and 18 bases lay in between. The germline V gene encodes CDR1 LNHDA and CDR2 SQIVND (reference sequence). This CDR3 is built from 15 residues.

This clone was detected a few times. V and J are TRBV20-1 and TRBJ2-1, with TRBD2 matching over 8 bases. The CDR3 has 13 residues. Germline V lookup: CDR1 DFQATT, CDR2 SNEGSKA (reference sequence). The J segment lost 7 bases and the V segment lost 3 bases, leaving 5 bases of the junction unmatched. The CDR3 here is CSASPGGGNEQFF. The CDR3 DNA sequence: TGCAGTGCTAGTCCCGGCGGGGGGAATGAGCAGTTCTTC.

The chain couples TRBV7-6 to TRBJ1-6; a possible D gene is TRBD1 (6 bases). Trimming took off 5 bases at V and 7 bases at J, with 18 bases between the two ends. CDR1 and CDR2 (germline): SGHVS, FNYEAQ. The CDR3 contains 16 residues. The CDR3 DNA follows: TGTGCCAGCAGCCTCCTGATTACAGGGAACAATTCACCCCTCCACTTT. Protein product: CASSLLITGNNSPLHF.

The V gene is TRBV6-5, the J gene TRBJ2-7; 10 bases align to TRBD1. The germline CDR1 and CDR2 sequences are MNHEY and SVGAGI. V lost 8 bases, J lost 5 bases, and 9 bases stayed unmatched. The CDR3 is 14 amino acids. CDR3: CASSTSGTGDEQYF. DNA for the CDR3: TGTGCCAGCTCGACCTCCGGGACAGGGGACGAGCAGTACTTC.

The chain joins TRBV5-4 to TRBJ2-5; TRBD2 aligns across 14 bases. Germline values: CDR1 SGHNT, CDR2 YYREEE (reference sequence). The CDR3 length is 15 residues. V was clipped by 5 bases and J by 5 bases; unmatched bases: 5. CDR3 loop: CASSSGLAGVETQYF. The CDR3 DNA sequence: TGTGCCAGCAGTTCGGGACTAGCGGGAGTTGAGACCCAGTACTTC.

The chain recombines TRBV19 with TRBJ2-4; 8 bases fit TRBD1. The CDR3 is made up of 13 amino acids. CDR1 is LNHDA and CDR2 is SQIVND in the germline V gene (reference sequence). J gave up 7 bases and V 8 bases, and 7 bases lay outside the gene matches. CDR3: CASSGQGFNIQYF. CDR3 nucleotides: TGTGCCAGTTCTGGACAGGGTTTTAACATTCAGTACTTC. The full variable domain, its missing parts supplied by reference TRBV19 and TRBJ2-4, is DGGITQSPKYLFRKEGQNVTLSCEQNLNHDAMYWYRQDPGQGLRLIYYSQIVNDFQKGDIAEGYSVSREKKESFPLTVTSAQKNPTAFYLCASSGQGFNIQYFGAGTRLSVL.

This chain joins TRBV25-1 and TRBJ2-7; D is perhaps TRBD2 (6 bases). CDR1 and CDR2 (germline): MGHDK, SYGVNS. The ends were cut back, 1 base at V and 5 bases at J, with 21 bases in the middle. CDR3 length equals 17 residues. The CDR3 DNA follows: TGTGCCAGCAGTGAATCCTCGGGAGCTCTCTTCCGCGACGAGCAGTACTTC. This translates into CASSESSGALFRDEQYF.

This clone was seen a single time. J is TRBJ2-7 and V is TRBV7-9; no reliable D call. CDR3 length: 13 amino acids. V dropped 1 base and J dropped 1 base, with 5 bases sitting between them. Germline lookup yields CDR1 SEHNR and CDR2 FQNEAQ (reference sequence). The CDR3 sequence is CASSLEQSYEQYF. The CDR3 DNA follows: TGTGCCAGCAGCTTAGAACAGTCCTACGAGCAGTACTTC.

The rearrangement links TRBV19 to TRBJ1-5; D possibly corresponds to TRBD1 (5 bases). V shed 1 base and J shed 3 bases, with 7 bases lying between them. This CDR3 has 14 amino acids. Germline loops: CDR1 LNHDA, CDR2 SQIVND (reference sequence). CDR3 in amino acids: CASSIAGFNQPQHF. The CDR3 nucleotides read TGTGCCAGTAGTATAGCAGGGTTCAATCAGCCCCAGCATTTT.

This clone was detected only a few times. V usage is TRBV10-3 and J usage is TRBJ1-2; TRBD1 agrees at 7 bases. The CDR3 extends over 13 amino acids. Germline V gene sequence: CDR1 ENHRY, CDR2 SYGVKD. Germline trimming cut 8 bases from V and 3 bases from J; bases unmatched to any gene: 6. The CDR3, as DNA: TGTGCCATCGGAGGGGGCTTGGACTATGGCTACACCTTC. Its protein is CAIGGGLDYGYTF.

The gene calls are TRBV5-4 and TRBJ1-4; no reliable D call. The CDR3 runs 16 residues. The V and J ends lost 4 bases and 6 bases respectively, with 19 bases between them. Per the germline V gene, CDR1 is SGHNT and CDR2 is YYREEE (reference sequence). CDR3 coding DNA: TGTGCCAGCAGCCCGGACCGAAATACGGGATATGAAAAACTGTTTTTT. As protein: CASSPDRNTGYEKLFF.

J is TRBJ1-2 and V is TRBV7-2, with D tentatively TRBD1 (5 bases). This CDR3 has 14 residues. Germline assignment: CDR1 SGHTA and CDR2 FQGNSA. The V and J ends lost 0 bases and 7 bases respectively, with 12 bases between them. CDR3 amino acids: CASSLASGWSGYTF. CDR3 nucleotides: TGTGCCAGCAGCTTAGCCTCAGGGTGGAGTGGCTACACCTTC.

V is TRBV19 and J is TRBJ2-7; TRBD2 agrees at 10 bases. The CDR3 is 15 amino acids. Germline V gene lookup returns CDR1 LNHDA and CDR2 SQIVND (reference sequence). V lost 4 bases to trimming and J lost 2 bases; unmatched junction nucleotides: 5. This CDR3 is CASSTGLAQPYEQYF. The CDR3 coding sequence is TGTGCCAGTAGTACGGGACTAGCGCAGCCCTACGAGCAGTACTTC.

V gene TRBV30 combines with J gene TRBJ2-7; 10 bases fit TRBD1. CDR1 and CDR2 (germline): GTSNPN, SVGIG (reference sequence). V lost 2 bases, J lost 7 bases, and 8 bases stayed unmatched. This CDR3 region has 14 residues. CDR3 bases: TGTGCCTGGAGTCGGGACAGGGGCTTTGGGGAGCAGTACTTC. It is translated as CAWSRDRGFGEQYF.

The chain has TRBV5-6 and TRBJ1-6; TRBD1 aligns across 8 bases. Germline V CDR1 and CDR2: SGHDT, YYEEEE. The V segment lost 0 bases and the J segment 7 bases; nucleotides outside the gene matches: 0. This CDR3 spans 14 amino acids. The CDR3 sequence: CASSLGQGNSPLHF. CDR3 coding DNA: TGTGCCAGCAGCTTGGGACAGGGGAATTCACCCCTCCACTTT.

J is TRBJ1-1 and V is TRBV7-9; 12 bases match TRBD1. The germline gives CDR1 SEHNR, CDR2 FQNEAQ (reference sequence). CDR3 length: 14 amino acids. The CDR3 bases are TGTCTTTCCGGGACAGGGGGCATGAACACTGAAGCTTTCTTT. It encodes CLSGTGGMNTEAFF.

In DNA form, the CDR3 reads TGTGCCAGCAGCCAAAGGGCGGGGGCCGGAAGGAACACTGAAGCTTTCTTT. It is translated as CASSQRAGAGRNTEAFF. This chain links TRBV14 with TRBJ1-1; D might be TRBD1 (6 bases). CDR1 SGHDN and CDR2 FVKESK come from the germline V gene. CDR3 length: 17 amino acids. V lost 2 bases and J lost 1, with 17 bases in between.

CDR3 residues: CASSYGQFGGYTF. In DNA, the CDR3 is TGTGCCAGCAGCTACGGACAGTTTGGCGGCTACACCTTC. The gene calls are TRBV5-6 and TRBJ1-2; possibly TRBD1 for D (6 bases). CDR3 length: 13 amino acids. CDR1 is SGHDT, CDR2 YYEEEE, per germline. The ends were cut back, 3 bases at V and 8 bases at J, with 14 bases in the middle.

The chain employs TRBV6-5 and TRBJ2-2; D may be TRBD1 (5 bases). This CDR3 is built from 16 residues. Germline lookup yields CDR1 MNHEY and CDR2 SVGAGI. V was clipped by 4 bases and J by 0 bases, with 12 bases between them. The CDR3 DNA reads as TGTGCCAGCAGTTCCAGGGTACCCTCGAACACCGGGGAGCTGTTTTTT. Protein sequence: CASSSRVPSNTGELFF.

This sequence joins TRBV5-4 and TRBJ2-5; 9 bases match TRBD1. Trimming cost V 3 bases and J 5 bases; bases outside gene matches: 8. This CDR3 has 15 residues. The V gene's germline CDR1 is SGHNT and CDR2 YYREEE (reference sequence). The CDR3 nucleotides are TGTGCCAGCAGCTCAACCGGACAGGGGTTGGAGACCCAGTACTTC. This translates into CASSSTGQGLETQYF.

The DNA of the CDR3 is TGCAGCGTTCGGGTAACGGATCTGGGACAGGTCGCGAACACCGGGGAGCTGTTTTTT. Its protein is CSVRVTDLGQVANTGELFF. This chain uses TRBV29-1 with TRBJ2-2; 8 bases match TRBD1. CDR3 length equals 19 residues. Unmatched junction bases numbered 17, after V lost 5 bases and J lost 0 bases. The germline V gene has CDR1 SQVTM and CDR2 ANQGSEA.

The chain recombines TRBV5-5 with TRBJ2-2; possible D gene TRBD2, 5 bases. Germline values: CDR1 SGHKS, CDR2 YYEKEE (reference sequence). The CDR3 contains 14 residues. V dropped 3 bases and J dropped 6 bases, with 12 bases sitting between them. CDR3 protein: CASSWTGSAGELFF. CDR3 coding DNA: TGTGCCAGCAGCTGGACGGGGAGCGCCGGGGAGCTGTTTTTT.

The chain joins TRBV30 to TRBJ2-3, with TRBD2 matching 9 bases. With 4 bases clipped from V and 2 bases from J, the junction kept 10 bases outside the gene matches. Germline V lookup: CDR1 GTSNPN, CDR2 SVGIG (reference sequence). The CDR3 runs to 16 residues. In DNA form, the CDR3 reads TGTGCCTGGAACAGCGGGAGGCTCCCCCTCACAGATACGCAGTATTTT. It specifies CAWNSGRLPLTDTQYF.

This clone has more than one count but fewer than ten. J is TRBJ2-7 and V is TRBV5-6; TRBD2 matches 13 bases. Germline values: CDR1 SGHDT, CDR2 YYEEEE. The CDR3 contains 18 residues. Trimming cost V 4 bases and J 1 base; bases outside gene matches: 11. The CDR3 DNA sequence: TGTGCCAGCAGCATAGTTCCGGGACTAGCGGGACATTCCTACGAGCAGTACTTC. Its translation is CASSIVPGLAGHSYEQYF.

This clone has a handful of counts. The chain recombines TRBV5-1 with TRBJ2-1; the match to TRBD2 covers 7 bases. V shed 3 bases and J 0 bases; nucleotides not matched to a gene: 6. The CDR3 sequence is 16 residues long. Germline V gene sequence: CDR1 SGHRS, CDR2 YFSETQ. CDR3 nucleotides: TGCGCCAGCAGCTACGGGGGGACCCTCTCCTACAATGAGCAGTTCTTC. Protein sequence: CASSYGGTLSYNEQFF.

J is TRBJ2-5 and V is TRBV4-1, with 10 bases aligning to TRBD2. Per germline, CDR1 MGHRA and CDR2 YSYEKL. The CDR3 sequence is 16 residues long. V lost 0 bases and J lost 1; bases outside the gene matches: 2. CDR3 residues: CASSQDRTSGQETQYF. The CDR3 nucleotides read TGCGCCAGCAGCCAAGATCGGACTAGCGGCCAAGAGACCCAGTACTTC.